This T cell receptor beta chain was documented in a study of shared clonotypes between healthy human individuals. Study findings and constraints: For naive CD4 cells, around 5.1% of clonotypes were shared across a few donors. Clonotypes shared by all four donors outscored non-shared clonotypes in generation probability.

The V gene's germline CDR1 is MNHEY and CDR2 SVGAGI. There are 13 residues in the CDR3. V dropped 3 bases and J dropped 3 bases, with 7 bases sitting between them. A word on this clone: Its specificity is not known. Other DNA sequences within the sample encode an identical CDR3.

Sorted-subset replicate PCR reactions contained roughly 190 ng DNA, corresponding to roughly 29,000 T cell genomes. Libraries were prepared by immunoSEQ multiplex PCR; TCRdb keeps only in-frame clonotypes and omits some of them. Of about 2.3 million clones listed, just over 90% are singletons. The material sequenced was naive CD4+ T cells from PBMCs. Subset described: CD45RA+ positively selected. This TCR was sampled from a man younger than 35 in good health. Some clones in this sample may be carry-over from other donors' samples. This rearrangement joins TRBV6-5 to TRBJ2-3; D is uncertain. The CDR3 sequence is CASSYPGTDTQYF. The CDR3 region has the DNA TGTGCCAGCAGTTATCCCGGGACAGATACGCAGTATTTT.